This T cell receptor beta chain was retrieved from a study of identifying expanded T cells in peripheral blood. Notes on the study in general: About 1.2 clones differed between technical replicates, versus about 17 and 20 over time. Variance in clone template counts between approximately two-week samples significantly increased with total template count across all healthy donors.

This table comes from immunoSEQ multiplex PCR, and its TCRdb copy is limited to in-frame clones, with some not included. The sample holds over 100,000 clones, 88% seen once. The V segment lost 5 bases and the J segment 4 bases; nucleotides outside the gene matches: 16. CDR1 MGHRA and CDR2 YSYEKL come from the germline V gene. CDR3 length: 18 amino acids. About this clone: What it binds is not known.

Healthy donors had no documented immune events, such as infections, while sampled. The V gene is TRBV4-1, the J gene TRBJ1-5; TRBD1 agrees at 8 bases. The source material was blood. This receptor was identified in a person between 18 and 75 years old in good health. The CDR3, as DNA: TGCGCCAGCAGCTCACTGATTAAGGACAGGGATGTAAATCAGCCCCAGCATTTT. Protein product: CASSSLIKDRDVNQPQHF.